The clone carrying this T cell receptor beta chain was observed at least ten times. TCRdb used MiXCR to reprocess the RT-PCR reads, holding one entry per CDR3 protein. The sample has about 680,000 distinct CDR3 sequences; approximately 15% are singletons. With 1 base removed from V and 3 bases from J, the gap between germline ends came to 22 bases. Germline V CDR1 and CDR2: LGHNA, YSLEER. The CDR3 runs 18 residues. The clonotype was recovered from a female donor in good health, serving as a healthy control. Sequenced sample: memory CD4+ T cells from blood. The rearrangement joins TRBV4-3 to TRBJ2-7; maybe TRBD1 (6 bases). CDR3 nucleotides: TGCGCCAGCAGCCAAGGGCTTGGGGCAGGGGAAGACAACTACGAGCAGTACTTC. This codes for CASSQGLGAGEDNYEQYF.